This is a list of T cell receptor beta chains from one sample in a study of cytomegalovirus exposure and HLA in healthy donors. The assay was immunoSEQ multiplex PCR, and TCRdb's table has in-frame clones only and misses some. This sample has about 83,000 clones, with more than 60% found just once. The sample consisted of PBMCs. The receptor source for this set is a man younger than 35 in good health and CMV-seropositive. CDR3s include the opening cysteine and the closing phenylalanine or tryptophan. A D gene is named only where the DNA matches it firmly. Size is stated for part of the rows, as once, few or many counts, or as a class when the clone is expanded.

size: .
length: 16
D: .
J: TRBJ1-2
V: TRBV5-4
CDR3: CASSMQSGGVNYGYTF
DNA: TGTGCCAGCAGCATGCAAAGCGGGGGGGTTAACTATGGCTACACCTTC

size: .
length: 16
D: .
J: TRBJ2-7
V: TRBV4-1
CDR3: CASSPNPGIGSYEQYF
DNA: TGCGCCAGCAGCCCAAACCCAGGGATTGGCTCCTACGAGCAGTACTTC

size: .
length: 15
D: TRBD2
J: TRBJ2-1
V: TRBV4-1
CDR3: CASTRVAGGPDEQFF
DNA: TGCGCCAGCACAAGGGTCGCGGGAGGGCCGGATGAGCAGTTCTTC

size: .
length: 16
D: TRBD2
J: TRBJ2-1
V: TRBV5-4
CDR3: CASSLYLAGARDEQFF
DNA: TGTGCCAGCAGCTTGTATCTAGCGGGAGCTAGAGATGAGCAGTTCTTC

size: .
length: 13
D: TRBD2
J: TRBJ2-3
V: TRBV27
CDR3: CASWTSGSDTQYF
DNA: TGTGCCAGCTGGACTAGCGGGAGTGATACGCAGTATTTT

size: .
length: 15
D: TRBD2
J: TRBJ2-1
V: TRBV6-5
CDR3: CASSYSSGAGDEQFF
DNA: TGTGCCAGCAGTTACTCGTCGGGAGCGGGGGATGAGCAGTTCTTC

size: .
length: 15
D: .
J: TRBJ2-5
V: TRBV5-4
CDR3: CASSFKTQLSETQYF
DNA: TGTGCCAGCAGCTTCAAAACTCAACTCTCAGAGACCCAGTACTTC

size: few
length: 13
D: .
J: TRBJ1-2
V: TRBV5-1
CDR3: CASSPGTAYGYTF
DNA: TGCGCCAGCAGCCCGGGAACGGCCTATGGCTACACCTTC

size: .
length: 13
D: .
J: TRBJ2-7
V: TRBV6-5
CDR3: CASSQQGVYEQYF
DNA: TGTGCCAGCAGTCAACAGGGAGTCTACGAGCAGTACTTC

size: few
length: 18
D: TRBD1
J: TRBJ2-3
V: TRBV4-1
CDR3: CASSQMTGGFALTDTQYF
DNA: TGCGCCAGCAGCCAGATGACAGGGGGATTCGCACTGACAGATACGCAGTATTTT

size: .
length: 14
D: .
J: TRBJ1-1
V: TRBV7-3
CDR3: CASSVDRSNTEAFF
DNA: TGTGCCAGCAGCGTCGACAGGTCTAACACTGAAGCTTTCTTT

size: .
length: 15
D: .
J: TRBJ2-2
V: TRBV29-1
CDR3: CSVNLVGHRTGELFF
DNA: TGCAGCGTGAACCTGGTCGGACATCGCACCGGGGAGCTGTTTTTT

size: .
length: 11
D: TRBD1
J: TRBJ1-1
V: TRBV28
CDR3: CASRRDSEAFF
DNA: TGTGCCAGCAGAAGGGACAGTGAAGCTTTCTTT

size: .
length: 14
D: .
J: TRBJ1-5
V: TRBV9
CDR3: CASSDGYSNQPQHF
DNA: TGTGCCAGCAGCGACGGTTATAGCAATCAGCCCCAGCATTTT

size: .
length: 14
D: .
J: TRBJ1-2
V: TRBV29-1
CDR3: CSVESSTSNYGYTF
DNA: TGCAGCGTTGAATCAAGTACGAGTAACTATGGCTACACCTTC

size: .
length: 11
D: TRBD2
J: TRBJ2-1
V: TRBV12-5
CDR3: CASGGWGEQFF
DNA: TGTGCTAGCGGGGGGTGGGGTGAGCAGTTCTTC

size: .
length: 14
D: .
J: TRBJ2-1
V: TRBV6-6
CDR3: CASSRAEAYNEQFF
DNA: TGTGCCAGCAGCCGAGCGGAGGCCTACAATGAGCAGTTCTTC

size: .
length: 15
D: .
J: TRBJ1-2
V: TRBV7-9
CDR3: CASSLPGAWYYGYTF
DNA: TGTGCCAGCAGCTTACCAGGGGCATGGTACTATGGCTACACCTTC

size: few
length: 13
D: .
J: TRBJ2-7
V: TRBV10-3
CDR3: CAITPWGQSEQYF
DNA: TGTGCCATCACCCCATGGGGGCAAAGCGAGCAGTACTTC

size: .
length: 15
D: TRBD1
J: TRBJ2-2
V: TRBV2
CDR3: CASTRDRANTGELFF
DNA: TGTGCCAGCACACGGGACAGGGCGAACACCGGGGAGCTGTTTTTT

size: .
length: 12
D: .
J: TRBJ2-7
V: TRBV7-3
CDR3: CASSPVSGEQYF
DNA: TGTGCCAGCAGCCCAGTTTCGGGCGAGCAGTACTTC

size: .
length: 14
D: TRBD1
J: TRBJ2-5
V: TRBV2
CDR3: CASSPGRGLETQYF
DNA: TGTGCCAGCAGTCCCGGCAGGGGGTTAGAGACCCAGTACTTC

size: few
length: 14
D: .
J: TRBJ2-2
V: TRBV11-2
CDR3: CASSLLANTGELFF
DNA: TGTGCCAGCAGCTTACTCGCGAACACCGGGGAGCTGTTTTTT

size: .
length: 13
D: .
J: TRBJ1-5
V: TRBV18
CDR3: CASSPYTDQPQHF
DNA: TGTGCCAGCTCACCCTATACCGATCAGCCCCAGCATTTT

size: .
length: 15
D: .
J: TRBJ2-5
V: TRBV6-5
CDR3: CASSYNGQWGETQYF
DNA: TGTGCCAGCAGTTACAACGGACAGTGGGGGGAGACCCAGTACTTC

size: once
length: 13
D: .
J: TRBJ1-4
V: TRBV11-2
CDR3: CASSRGSDEKLFF
DNA: TGTGCCAGCAGCAGGGGAAGCGATGAAAAACTGTTTTTT

size: once
length: 14
D: TRBD1
J: TRBJ1-1
V: TRBV6-5
CDR3: CASSGGQWNTEAFF
DNA: TGTGCCAGCAGTGGGGGACAGTGGAACACTGAAGCTTTCTTT

size: .
length: 13
D: TRBD2
J: TRBJ2-7
V: TRBV28
CDR3: CASRGGLAFEQYF
DNA: TGTGCCAGCAGGGGGGGACTAGCGTTCGAGCAGTACTTC

size: .
length: 12
D: TRBD1
J: TRBJ2-7
V: TRBV2
CDR3: CARGQVGYEQYF
DNA: TGTGCCAGGGGACAGGTCGGCTACGAGCAGTACTTC

size: once
length: 13
D: .
J: TRBJ2-1
V: TRBV5-1
CDR3: CASSLAPRNEQFF
DNA: TGCGCCAGCAGCTTGGCCCCTAGGAATGAGCAGTTCTTC

size: few
length: 13
D: TRBD2
J: TRBJ2-1
V: TRBV10-2
CDR3: CASRSGLAGIQFF
DNA: TGCGCCAGCCGCTCCGGACTAGCGGGTATACAGTTCTTC

size: .
length: 14
D: TRBD2
J: TRBJ2-1
V: TRBV11-1
CDR3: CASSLGSPGTSQFF
DNA: TGTGCCAGCAGCTTAGGTTCCCCCGGGACTAGCCAGTTCTTC

size: few
length: 15
D: .
J: TRBJ1-1
V: TRBV6-5
CDR3: CASSYPLHRDTEAFF
DNA: TGTGCCAGCAGTTACCCCCTCCACCGGGACACTGAAGCTTTCTTT

size: .
length: 16
D: .
J: TRBJ1-2
V: TRBV5-6
CDR3: CASSFQAGLNNYGYTF
DNA: TGTGCCAGCAGCTTTCAGGCAGGGCTGAATAACTATGGCTACACCTTC

size: few
length: 15
D: .
J: TRBJ1-5
V: TRBV28
CDR3: CASRKQPWGNQPQHF
DNA: TGTGCCAGCAGGAAACAGCCTTGGGGCAATCAGCCCCAGCATTTT

size: .
length: 18
D: TRBD2
J: TRBJ2-5
V: TRBV4-1
CDR3: CASSQDPPSGRVRETRYF
DNA: TGCGCCAGCAGCCAAGATCCCCCTAGCGGGAGGGTACGGGAGACCCGGTACTTC

size: .
length: 14
D: .
J: TRBJ1-2
V: TRBV29-1
CDR3: CSAKSVGEGYGYTF
DNA: TGCAGCGCCAAAAGTGTGGGGGAGGGTTATGGCTACACCTTC

size: .
length: 15
D: .
J: TRBJ2-7
V: TRBV5-6
CDR3: CASSSLLDRSYEQYF
DNA: TGTGCCAGCAGCTCCTTATTGGACAGATCCTACGAGCAGTACTTC

size: .
length: 12
D: TRBD2
J: TRBJ2-4
V: TRBV9
CDR3: CASSVASGVQYF
DNA: TGTGCCAGCAGCGTAGCCAGCGGGGTTCAGTACTTC

size: few
length: 14
D: .
J: TRBJ2-5
V: TRBV10-3
CDR3: CAISVSGVRETQYF
DNA: TGTGCCATCAGTGTGTCAGGGGTCCGAGAGACCCAGTACTTC